Listed here are 31 T cell receptor beta chains from one sample, sequenced in a study of blood T cell repertoires in COVID-19. Measured with immunoSEQ multiplex PCR; TCRdb has only the in-frame clones, and not every one. The sample shows fewer than 120,000 clones, approximately 65% of them seen only once. What was sequenced was peripheral blood. The receptors shown here come from a woman aged 60-70 years with acute or convalescent COVID-19.

This rearrangement joins TRBV6-2 or TRBV6-3 to TRBJ1-2, with D possibly matching TRBD1 (5 bases). The CDR3 extends over 13 amino acids. Germline V gene lookup returns CDR1 MNHEY and CDR2 SVGEGT. Trimming removed 6 bases at V and 3 bases at J, with 11 bases between. CDR3 DNA sequence: TGTGCCAGCAGCTGGACACTTGACTATGGCTACACCTTC. This sequence encodes CASSWTLDYGYTF.

The chain links TRBV7-2 to TRBJ2-7, with 9 nucleotides matching TRBD1. V lost 3 bases and J lost 2; bases outside the gene matches: 8. The germline CDR1 and CDR2 sequences are SGHTA and FQGNSA. The CDR3 is 16 residues long. The CDR3: CASSFRQGDYPYEQYF. The CDR3 DNA is TGTGCCAGCAGCTTCCGACAGGGGGATTACCCCTACGAGCAGTACTTC.

V and J are TRBV5-1 and TRBJ2-1; 10 nucleotides agree with TRBD1. J lost 6 bases, V lost 0 bases, and 6 bases had no gene match. CDR3 length equals 16 residues. In germline, CDR1 is SGHRS, CDR2 YFSETQ. The CDR3 DNA is TGCGCCAGCAGCTTGGCGGGGACAGGGGCTAGCAATGAGCAGTTCTTC. Translated: CASSLAGTGASNEQFF.

In this sample, this clone turned up many times. The gene calls are TRBV4-2 and TRBJ2-2; 12 bases are a match to TRBD2. The CDR3 consists of 15 residues. Germline V lookup: CDR1 LGHNA, CDR2 YNFKEQ. Losses at the gene ends were 2 bases for V and 6 bases for J; bases not matched to a gene: 1. CDR3 residues: CASSQRTSGAGELFF. The CDR3 DNA is TGTGCCAGCAGCCAACGGACTAGCGGGGCCGGGGAGCTGTTTTTT.

V is TRBV6-5 and J is TRBJ2-1; 9 bases agree with TRBD1. With V trimmed by 7 bases and J by 7 bases, 11 bases remained unmatched. Germline V gives CDR1 MNHEY, CDR2 SVGAGI. The CDR3 contains 15 residues. The CDR3 bases are TGTGCCAGCATTAAAACAGGGGGCGCAAGTAATGAGCAGTTCTTC. It encodes CASIKTGGASNEQFF.

This chain joins TRBV28 and TRBJ2-4; 7 nucleotides agree with TRBD1. The V gene end was trimmed by 4 bases and the J gene end by 0 bases; junction bases not matched to a gene: 9. CDR3 size: 17 residues. The germline gives CDR1 MDHEN, CDR2 SYDVKM. The CDR3 DNA sequence: TGTGCCAGCAGTTCAATCGAAAACAGGGGAGCCAAAAACATTCAGTACTTC. It encodes CASSSIENRGAKNIQYF.

This rearrangement joins TRBV7-9 to TRBJ1-1; 7 nucleotides align to TRBD1. The J segment lost 6 bases and the V segment lost 1 base, leaving 5 bases of the junction unmatched. The CDR3 spans 14 residues. CDR1 is SEHNR and CDR2 is FQNEAQ in the germline V gene (reference sequence). DNA of the CDR3: TGTGCCAGCAGCTTAGAACTAGGGGGCGCTGAAGCTTTCTTT. Protein product: CASSLELGGAEAFF.

V gene TRBV19 combines with J gene TRBJ2-3; 9 bases agree with TRBD1. V shed 4 bases, J shed 6 bases, and the junction held 17 bases outside the gene matches. This CDR3 region has 18 residues. Per germline, CDR1 LNHDA and CDR2 SQIVND (reference sequence). The CDR3 spells CASSSGRAGGQGRDTQYF. The CDR3 bases are TGTGCCAGTAGTAGCGGCAGGGCAGGGGGACAGGGCAGGGATACGCAGTATTTT.

This clone was counted between two and nine times. The rearrangement uses TRBV9 and TRBJ1-3; D ambiguous. The ends were cut back, 2 bases at V and 4 bases at J, with 13 bases in the middle. The V gene's germline CDR1 is SGDLS and CDR2 YYNGEE. CDR3 size: 15 residues. The CDR3 region is CASSVMGSGGNTIYF. As DNA, the CDR3 is TGTGCCAGCAGCGTTATGGGTTCGGGAGGAAACACCATATATTTT. The variable domain in full, completed from reference TRBV9 and TRBJ1-3, reads DSGVTQTPKHLITATGQRVTLRCSPRSGDLSVYWYQQSLDQGLQFLIQYYNGEERAKGNILERFSAQQFPDLHSELNLSSLELGDSALYFCASSVMGSGGNTIYFGEGSWLTVV.

The V gene is TRBV2, the J gene TRBJ2-7, with D maybe TRBD1 (6 bases). Trimming pared 5 bases from V and 6 bases from J, leaving 14 bases between. The CDR3 covers 13 residues. CDR1 and CDR2 from the germline V gene are SNHLY and FYNNEI. The CDR3 DNA sequence: TGTGCCAGCAGTACTCACCAGACAGGCGAGCAGTACTTC. Its protein product is CASSTHQTGEQYF.

The chain is built from TRBV4-2 and TRBJ1-1; the D is unclear. The CDR3 sequence is 11 residues long. The V and J ends lost 6 bases and 6 bases respectively, with 8 bases between them. Germline-derived CDR1 and CDR2 are LGHNA and YNFKEQ. CDR3 region: CASSWEAEAFF. The CDR3 DNA sequence: TGTGCCAGCAGTTGGGAGGCTGAAGCTTTCTTT.

This CDR3 is CASTRGMESGNTIYF. The CDR3, as DNA: TGTGCCAGCACACGGGGAATGGAGTCTGGAAACACCATATATTTT. The chain links TRBV6-5 to TRBJ1-3; D is uncertain. V lost 7 bases to trimming and J lost 1 base, with 14 bases between them. The CDR3 consists of 15 residues. The germline V gene has CDR1 MNHEY and CDR2 SVGAGI.

V usage is TRBV19 and J usage is TRBJ1-2, with D uncertain. This CDR3 comprises 14 residues. Germline values: CDR1 LNHDA, CDR2 SQIVND (reference sequence). Trimming stripped 10 bases from V and 6 bases from J, with 21 bases between. For the CDR3, the DNA is TGTGCCACTATGGGGAGTCCAGTAGTTGATGGCTACACCTTC. It yields the protein CATMGSPVVDGYTF. The variable domain in full, with the rest retrieved from reference TRBV19 and TRBJ1-2, is DGGITQSPKYLFRKEGQNVTLSCEQNLNHDAMYWYRQDPGQGLRLIYYSQIVNDFQKGDIAEGYSVSREKKESFPLTVTSAQKNPTAFYLCATMGSPVVDGYTFGSGTRLTVV.

This clone was recorded a few times. V is TRBV14 and J is TRBJ1-2; unclear D gene. Between the trimmed V and J ends, which lost 2 bases and 7 bases, there was a span of 11 bases. Germline CDR1 is SGHDN and CDR2 is FVKESK. This CDR3 region has 13 residues. The CDR3 sequence: CASSQLGSGGYTF. The CDR3 region has the DNA TGTGCCAGCAGCCAACTCGGATCGGGTGGCTACACCTTC. Looking up the rest from reference TRBV14 and TRBJ1-2 gives the full variable domain: EAGVTQFPSHSVIEKGQTVTLRCDPISGHDNLYWYRRVMGKEIKFLLHFVKESKQDESGMPNNRFLAERTGGTYSTLKVQPAELEDSGVYFCASSQLGSGGYTFGSGTRLTVV.

This chain uses TRBV7-4 with TRBJ1-2, with D possibly matching TRBD1 (6 bases). Trimming took 8 bases from V and 5 from J, leaving 30 bases between them. The CDR3 is made up of 18 amino acids. The germline CDR1 and CDR2 sequences are SGHVT and SQSDAQ. The CDR3 sequence is CASPLLTPRYPDRYGYTF. In DNA form, the CDR3 reads TGTGCCAGCCCTTTATTGACCCCCAGGTATCCGGACAGATATGGCTACACCTTC.

Ten or more counts support this clone. The chain is built from TRBV24-1 and TRBJ1-5; 11 bases align to TRBD1. Per germline, CDR1 KGHDR and CDR2 SFDVKD. This CDR3 has 18 amino acids. V dropped 2 bases and J dropped 5; count of bases not matched to a gene: 10. Written as DNA, the CDR3 is TGTGCCACCAGTGATTCCTCGGTCCGGGACAGGGGGGATCAGCCCCAGCATTTT. This gives the protein CATSDSSVRDRGDQPQHF.

V usage is TRBV19 and J usage is TRBJ2-2; D possibly corresponds to TRBD1 (5 bases). This CDR3 comprises 16 residues. Germline assignment: CDR1 LNHDA and CDR2 SQIVND (reference sequence). Deletions cut 5 bases from V and 3 bases from J, with 16 bases between. The CDR3 loop is CASSPQKGADTGELFF. The CDR3 DNA reads TGTGCCAGTAGTCCTCAAAAAGGGGCGGACACCGGGGAGCTGTTTTTT. Full variable domain (rest looked up from reference TRBV19 and TRBJ2-2): DGGITQSPKYLFRKEGQNVTLSCEQNLNHDAMYWYRQDPGQGLRLIYYSQIVNDFQKGDIAEGYSVSREKKESFPLTVTSAQKNPTAFYLCASSPQKGADTGELFFGEGSRLTVL.

The gene calls are TRBV27 and TRBJ2-3, with D perhaps TRBD2 (5 bases). The germline V gene has CDR1 MNHEY and CDR2 SMNVEV (reference sequence). CDR3 length: 14 residues. The V gene lost 3 bases and the J gene lost 0 bases, with 7 bases spanning the gap. CDR3 loop: CASSFLASTDTQYF. For the CDR3, the DNA is TGTGCCAGCAGTTTTCTAGCTAGCACAGATACGCAGTATTTT.

The genes are TRBV28 and TRBJ1-2, with D perhaps TRBD1 (6 bases). This CDR3 comprises 12 residues. CDR1 MDHEN and CDR2 SYDVKM come from the germline V gene. V was trimmed by 2 bases and J by 10 bases, leaving 11 bases between them. DNA for the CDR3: TGTGCCAGCAGTTTACTCAGGGGTGCCTACACCTTC. Translation: CASSLLRGAYTF.

The CDR3: CAGGGQVRSPLHF. The CDR3 DNA sequence: TGTGCCGGGGGGGGGCAGGTTCGATCACCCCTCCACTTT. The gene calls are TRBV28 and TRBJ1-6, with D possibly TRBD1 on 6 matching bases. Germline V gives CDR1 MDHEN, CDR2 SYDVKM. CDR3 length: 13 residues. V lost 11 bases to trimming and J lost 10 bases, with 18 bases between them.

This clone has just a few counts. The chain combines TRBV5-1 with TRBJ1-1; D remains ambiguous. This CDR3 has 13 amino acids. CDR1 and CDR2 (germline): SGHRS, YFSETQ. Trimming took off 1 base at V and 4 bases at J, with 8 bases between the two ends. CDR3 bases: TGCGCCAGCAGCTTGACGGCAGGCACTGAAGCTTTCTTT. The encoded protein is CASSLTAGTEAFF.

The CDR3: CASSDKGRGGRGVYEQYF. CDR3 bases: TGTGCCAGCAGTGACAAAGGACGTGGGGGCAGGGGAGTCTACGAGCAGTACTTC. This chain connects TRBV6-4 to TRBJ2-7; D might be TRBD1 (6 bases). Germline CDR1 and CDR2: MRHNA and SNTAGT. The CDR3 length is 18 residues. The V and J ends lost 2 bases and 3 bases respectively, with 23 bases between them.

This clone has only a few counts. This sequence joins TRBV18 and TRBJ1-2, with 9 bases fitting TRBD1. Trimming cost V 3 bases and J 8 bases; bases outside gene matches: 7. CDR3 size: 14 residues. The germline V gene has CDR1 KGHSH and CDR2 LQKENI. The CDR3 region has the DNA TGTGCCAGCTCACCCCTGACAGGGGGATACGGCTACACCTTC. It specifies CASSPLTGGYGYTF.

The V gene is TRBV24-1, the J gene TRBJ2-3, with a tentative D call TRBD1 (5 bases). V was clipped by 4 bases and J by 2 bases, with 9 bases between them. Germline CDR1 and CDR2: KGHDR and SFDVKD. The CDR3 is 14 residues long. The CDR3 region has the DNA TGTGCCACCAGTGAACGACAGTTCACAGATACGCAGTATTTT. Amino acid sequence: CATSERQFTDTQYF.

This clone was counted between two and nine times. The rearrangement links TRBV18 to TRBJ2-1; a weak D match, TRBD2 (7 bases). CDR3 length: 14 amino acids. Germline V gene sequence: CDR1 KGHSH, CDR2 LQKENI. V lost 4 bases and J 8 bases, leaving 15 bases between the germline ends. CDR3 residues: CASSLRGGADEQFF. In DNA form, the CDR3 reads TGTGCCAGCTCACTTAGGGGGGGCGCGGATGAGCAGTTCTTC.

Ten or more counts support this clone. CDR3 residues: CASSERGGGTYNEQFF. The CDR3 nucleotides read TGTGCCAGCAGTGAACGAGGGGGGGGCACCTACAATGAGCAGTTCTTC. The chain employs TRBV6-1 and TRBJ2-1, with D tentatively TRBD2 (7 bases). This CDR3 has 16 amino acids. Germline CDR1 and CDR2: MNHNS and SASEGT. V was clipped by 2 bases and J by 2 bases, with 13 bases between them.

The chain links TRBV5-1 to TRBJ2-3, with 8 bases aligning to TRBD2. The germline gives CDR1 SGHRS, CDR2 YFSETQ. Trimming took 4 bases from V and 2 from J; bases not matched to a gene: 3. The CDR3 sequence is 14 residues long. The DNA of the CDR3 is TGCGCCAGCAGCCTAGCGGGCCCCACAGATACGCAGTATTTT. This sequence encodes CASSLAGPTDTQYF. The variable domain in full, with the rest retrieved from reference TRBV5-1 and TRBJ2-3, is KAGVTQTPRYLIKTRGQQVTLSCSPISGHRSVSWYQQTPGQGLQFLFEYFSETQRNKGNFPGRFSGRQFSNSRSEMNVSTLELGDSALYLCASSLAGPTDTQYFGPGTRLTVL.

The sample holds a few counts of this clone. The rearrangement links TRBV13 to TRBJ2-1; 7 bases map to TRBD1. Germline V CDR1 and CDR2: PRHDT, FYEKMQ (reference sequence). V shed 5 bases, J shed 4 bases, and the junction held 8 bases outside the gene matches. CDR3 length: 15 residues. The CDR3 here is CASSPGTAGYNEQFF. DNA of the CDR3: TGTGCCAGCAGCCCCGGGACAGCCGGATACAATGAGCAGTTCTTC.

This chain uses TRBV11-1 with TRBJ2-4; D might be TRBD2 (5 bases). Per germline, CDR1 SGHAT and CDR2 FQDESV (reference sequence). The CDR3 sequence is 13 residues long. V dropped 2 bases and J dropped 9 bases, with 11 bases sitting between them. CDR3 residues: CASSLPSNSIQYF. The CDR3 DNA reads TGTGCCAGCAGCTTACCTAGCAATAGCATTCAGTACTTC.

V is TRBV7-9 and J is TRBJ1-2, with D tentatively TRBD1 (6 bases). Germline V gene lookup returns CDR1 SEHNR and CDR2 FQNEAQ (reference sequence). Deletions cut 3 bases from V and 8 bases from J, with 13 bases between. This CDR3 region has 13 residues. Written as DNA, the CDR3 is TGTGCCAGCAGCTTCCAGGGGATCGAAGGCTACACCTTC. As protein: CASSFQGIEGYTF.

This clone has more than one count but fewer than ten. The chain couples TRBV5-1 to TRBJ1-4; 7 nucleotides agree with TRBD1. Germline CDR1 and CDR2: SGHRS and YFSETQ. The V and J ends lost 4 bases and 0 bases, in that order; junction bases with no gene match: 6. This CDR3 is built from 16 residues. In DNA, the CDR3 is TGCGCCAGCAGCCTGGGGACAGCCGCAACTAATGAAAAACTGTTTTTT. It specifies CASSLGTAATNEKLFF.